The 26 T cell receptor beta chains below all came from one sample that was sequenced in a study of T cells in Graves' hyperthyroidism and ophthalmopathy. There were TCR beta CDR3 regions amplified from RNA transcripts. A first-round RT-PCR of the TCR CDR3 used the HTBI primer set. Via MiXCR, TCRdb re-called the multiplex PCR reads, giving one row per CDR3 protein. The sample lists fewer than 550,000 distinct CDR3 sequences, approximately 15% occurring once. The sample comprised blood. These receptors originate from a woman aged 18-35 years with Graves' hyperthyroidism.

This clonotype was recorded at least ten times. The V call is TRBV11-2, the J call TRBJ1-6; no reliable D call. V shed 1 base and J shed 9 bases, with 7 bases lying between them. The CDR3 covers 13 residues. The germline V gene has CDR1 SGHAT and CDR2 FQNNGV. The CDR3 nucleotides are TGTGCCAGCAGCTTAGTCGTGGTTTCACCCCTCCACTTT. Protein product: CASSLVVVSPLHF.

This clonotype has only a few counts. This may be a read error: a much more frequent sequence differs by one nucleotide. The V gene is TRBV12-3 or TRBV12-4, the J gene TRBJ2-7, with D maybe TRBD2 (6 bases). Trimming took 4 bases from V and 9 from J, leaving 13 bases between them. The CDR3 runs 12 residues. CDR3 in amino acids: CASSWGDFGQYF. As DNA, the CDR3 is TGTGCCAGCAGTTGGGGGGACTTCGGGCAGTACTTC.

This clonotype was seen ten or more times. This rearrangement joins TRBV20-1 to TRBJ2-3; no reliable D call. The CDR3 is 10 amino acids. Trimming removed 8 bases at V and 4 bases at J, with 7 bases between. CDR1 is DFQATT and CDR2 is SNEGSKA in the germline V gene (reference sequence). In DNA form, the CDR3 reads TGCAGTTGGGGTGCAGATACGCAGTATTTT. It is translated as CSWGADTQYF.

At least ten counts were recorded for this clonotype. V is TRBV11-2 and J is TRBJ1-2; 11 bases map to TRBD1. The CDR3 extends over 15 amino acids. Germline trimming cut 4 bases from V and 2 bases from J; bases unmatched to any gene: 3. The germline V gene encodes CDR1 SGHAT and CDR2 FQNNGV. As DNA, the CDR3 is TGTGCCAGCAGCTCTAGGGACAGGGGGAACTATGGCTACACCTTC. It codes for CASSSRDRGNYGYTF. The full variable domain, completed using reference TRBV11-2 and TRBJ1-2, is EAGVAQSPRYKIIEKRQSVAFWCNPISGHATLYWYQQILGQGPKLLIQFQNNGVVDDSQLPKDRFSAERLKGVDSTLKIQPAKLEDSAVYLCASSSRDRGNYGYTFGSGTRLTVV.

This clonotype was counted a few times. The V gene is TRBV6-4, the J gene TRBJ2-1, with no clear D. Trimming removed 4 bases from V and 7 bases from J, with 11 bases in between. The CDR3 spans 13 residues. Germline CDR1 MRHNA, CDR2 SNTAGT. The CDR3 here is CASSVGNENEQFF. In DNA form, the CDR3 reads TGTGCCAGCAGTGTAGGAAATGAAAATGAGCAGTTCTTC.

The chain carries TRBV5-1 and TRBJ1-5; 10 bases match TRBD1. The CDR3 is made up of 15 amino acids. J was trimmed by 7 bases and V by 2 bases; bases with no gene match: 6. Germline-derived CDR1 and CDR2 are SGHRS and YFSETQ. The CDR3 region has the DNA TGCGCCAGCAGCTTTACCGGGACAGGGGTACAGCCCCAGCATTTT. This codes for CASSFTGTGVQPQHF.

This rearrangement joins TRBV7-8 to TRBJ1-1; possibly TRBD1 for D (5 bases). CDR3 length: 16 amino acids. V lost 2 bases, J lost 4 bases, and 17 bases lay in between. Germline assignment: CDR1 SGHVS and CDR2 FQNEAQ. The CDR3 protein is CASSLRAGRASTEAFF. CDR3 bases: TGTGCCAGCAGCTTAAGGGCGGGCAGGGCGAGCACTGAAGCTTTCTTT.

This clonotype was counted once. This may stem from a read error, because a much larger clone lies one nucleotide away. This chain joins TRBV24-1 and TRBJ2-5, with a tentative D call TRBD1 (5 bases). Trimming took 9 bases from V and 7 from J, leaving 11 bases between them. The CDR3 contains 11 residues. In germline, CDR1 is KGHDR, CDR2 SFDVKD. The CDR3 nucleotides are TGTGCCACCGGGCAGGGCGGGACCCAGTACTTC. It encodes CATGQGGTQYF.

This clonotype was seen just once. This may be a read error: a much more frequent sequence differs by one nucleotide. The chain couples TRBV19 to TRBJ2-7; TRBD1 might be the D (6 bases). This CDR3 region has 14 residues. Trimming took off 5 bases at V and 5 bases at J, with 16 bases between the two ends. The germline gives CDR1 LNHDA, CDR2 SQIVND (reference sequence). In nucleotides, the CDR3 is TGTGCCAGTAGTCTACGACAGGAGTCCAACGAGCAGTACTTC. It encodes CASSLRQESNEQYF.

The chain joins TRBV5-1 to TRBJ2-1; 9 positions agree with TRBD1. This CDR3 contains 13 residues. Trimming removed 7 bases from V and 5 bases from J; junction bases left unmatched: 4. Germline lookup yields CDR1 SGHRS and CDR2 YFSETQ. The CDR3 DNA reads TGCGCCAGCCGTCGGACAGGGGACAATGAGCAGTTCTTC. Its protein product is CASRRTGDNEQFF.

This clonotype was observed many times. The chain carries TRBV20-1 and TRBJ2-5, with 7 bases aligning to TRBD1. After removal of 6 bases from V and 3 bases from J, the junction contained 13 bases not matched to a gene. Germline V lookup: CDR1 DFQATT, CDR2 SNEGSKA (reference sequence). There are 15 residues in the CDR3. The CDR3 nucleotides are TGCAGTGCCGAACCAGCCGGGACAGAGGAAGAGACCCAGTACTTC. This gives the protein CSAEPAGTEEETQYF.

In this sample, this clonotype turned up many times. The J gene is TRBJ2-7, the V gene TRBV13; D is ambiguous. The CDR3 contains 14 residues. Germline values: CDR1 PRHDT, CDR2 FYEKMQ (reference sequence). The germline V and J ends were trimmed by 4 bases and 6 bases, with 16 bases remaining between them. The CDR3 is CASSSYPLSLEQYF. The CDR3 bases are TGTGCCAGCAGCTCTTACCCCCTATCGCTCGAGCAGTACTTC.

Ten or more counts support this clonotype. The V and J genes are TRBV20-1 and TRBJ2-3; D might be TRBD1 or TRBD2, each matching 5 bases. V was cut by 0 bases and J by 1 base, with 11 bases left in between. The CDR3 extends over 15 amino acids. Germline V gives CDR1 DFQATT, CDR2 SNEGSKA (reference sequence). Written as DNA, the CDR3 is TGCAGTGCTAGAGATGGGGGTAGCGGCACAGATACGCAGTATTTT. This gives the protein CSARDGGSGTDTQYF.

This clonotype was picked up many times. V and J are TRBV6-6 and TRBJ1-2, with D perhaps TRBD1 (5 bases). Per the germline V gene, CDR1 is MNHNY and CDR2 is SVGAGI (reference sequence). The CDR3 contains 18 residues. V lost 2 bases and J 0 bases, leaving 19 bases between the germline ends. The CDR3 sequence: CASSYGVLRRGSNYGYTF. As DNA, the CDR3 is TGTGCCAGCAGTTACGGGGTTCTTAGGAGGGGCTCTAACTATGGCTACACCTTC.

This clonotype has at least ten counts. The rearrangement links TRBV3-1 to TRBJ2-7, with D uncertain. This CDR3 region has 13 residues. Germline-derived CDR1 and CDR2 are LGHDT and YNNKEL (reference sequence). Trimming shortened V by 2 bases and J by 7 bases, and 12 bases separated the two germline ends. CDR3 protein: CASSQSVLGEQYF. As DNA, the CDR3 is TGTGCCAGCAGCCAATCCGTCTTAGGAGAGCAGTACTTC.

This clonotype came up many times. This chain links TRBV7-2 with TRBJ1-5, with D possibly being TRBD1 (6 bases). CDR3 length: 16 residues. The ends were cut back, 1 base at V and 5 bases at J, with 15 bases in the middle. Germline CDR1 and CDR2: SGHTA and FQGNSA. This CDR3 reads CASSLETLGGHQPQHF. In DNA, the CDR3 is TGTGCCAGCAGCTTAGAGACCCTCGGGGGGCATCAGCCCCAGCATTTT.

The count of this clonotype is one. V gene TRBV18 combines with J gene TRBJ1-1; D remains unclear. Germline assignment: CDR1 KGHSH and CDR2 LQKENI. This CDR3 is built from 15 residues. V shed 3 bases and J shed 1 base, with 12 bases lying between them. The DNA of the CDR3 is TGTGCCAGCTCACCGTCAGAGGGAGCGAACACTGAAGCTTTCTTT. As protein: CASSPSEGANTEAFF.

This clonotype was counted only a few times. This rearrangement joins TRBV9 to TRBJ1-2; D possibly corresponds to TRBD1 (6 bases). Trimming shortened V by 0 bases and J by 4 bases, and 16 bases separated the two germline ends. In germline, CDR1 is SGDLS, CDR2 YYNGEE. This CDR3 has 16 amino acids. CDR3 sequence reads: CASSVGMGGSVYGYTF. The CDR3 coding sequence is TGTGCCAGCAGCGTAGGAATGGGGGGCTCGGTCTATGGCTACACCTTC.

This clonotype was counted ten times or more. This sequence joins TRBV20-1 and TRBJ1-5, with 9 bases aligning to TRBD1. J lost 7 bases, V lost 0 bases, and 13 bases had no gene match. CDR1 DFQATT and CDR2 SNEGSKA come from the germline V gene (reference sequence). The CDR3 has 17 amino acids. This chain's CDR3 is CSARDISGTGFEQPQHF. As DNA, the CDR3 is TGCAGTGCTAGAGATATAAGTGGGACAGGGTTTGAGCAGCCCCAGCATTTT.

The CDR3 DNA reads as TGTGCCAGCAGTGAAAGGGGGCAATCGTACAATGAGCAGTTCTTC. Translating gives CASSERGQSYNEQFF. J is TRBJ2-1 and V is TRBV6-1; 7 bases align to TRBD1. Germline CDR1 reads MNHNS; CDR2 reads SASEGT. V lost 2 bases, J lost 4 bases, and 5 bases stayed unmatched. The CDR3 runs to 15 residues.

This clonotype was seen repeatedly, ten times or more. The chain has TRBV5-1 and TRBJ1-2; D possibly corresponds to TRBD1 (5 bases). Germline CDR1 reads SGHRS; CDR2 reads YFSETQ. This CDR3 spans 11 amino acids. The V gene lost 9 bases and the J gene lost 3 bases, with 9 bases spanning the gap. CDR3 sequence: CATGTDYGYTF. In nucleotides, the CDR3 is TGCGCCACGGGGACGGACTATGGCTACACCTTC.

The CDR3, as DNA: TGCGCCAGCAGCTGGACCTATAGCGGGATGAACACCGGGGAGCTGTTTTTT. Translating gives CASSWTYSGMNTGELFF. The V call is TRBV5-1, the J call TRBJ2-2; 8 bases line up with TRBD2. Germline-derived CDR1 and CDR2 are SGHRS and YFSETQ. The CDR3 runs 17 residues. V lost 3 bases to trimming and J lost 1 base; unmatched junction nucleotides: 8.

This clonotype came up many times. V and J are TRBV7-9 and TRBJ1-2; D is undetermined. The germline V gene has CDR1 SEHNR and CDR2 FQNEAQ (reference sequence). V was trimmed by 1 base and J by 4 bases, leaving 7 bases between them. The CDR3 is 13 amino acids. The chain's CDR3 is CASSLDGIYGYTF. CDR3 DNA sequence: TGTGCCAGCAGCTTAGACGGGATCTATGGCTACACCTTC. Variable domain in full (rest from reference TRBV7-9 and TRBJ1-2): DTGVSQNPRHKITKRGQNVTFRCDPISEHNRLYWYRQTLGQGPEFLTYFQNEAQLEKSRLLSDRFSAERPKGSFSTLEIQRTEQGDSAMYLCASSLDGIYGYTFGSGTRLTVV.

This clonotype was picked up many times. The CDR3 spells CASSFTQGSPLHF. CDR3 nucleotide sequence: TGTGCCAGCAGTTTCACACAGGGTTCACCCCTCCACTTT. The chain has TRBV27 and TRBJ1-6; TRBD1 might be the D (6 bases). The CDR3 covers 13 residues. The V gene's germline CDR1 is MNHEY and CDR2 SMNVEV (reference sequence). V shed 3 bases and J shed 9 bases, with 9 bases lying between them.

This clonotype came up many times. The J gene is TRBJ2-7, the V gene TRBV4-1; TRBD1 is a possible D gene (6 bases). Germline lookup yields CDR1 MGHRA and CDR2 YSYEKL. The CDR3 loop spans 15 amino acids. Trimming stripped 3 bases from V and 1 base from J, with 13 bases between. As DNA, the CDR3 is TGCGCCAGCAGCCACATGACAGGTGGGTCCTACGAGCAGTACTTC. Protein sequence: CASSHMTGGSYEQYF.

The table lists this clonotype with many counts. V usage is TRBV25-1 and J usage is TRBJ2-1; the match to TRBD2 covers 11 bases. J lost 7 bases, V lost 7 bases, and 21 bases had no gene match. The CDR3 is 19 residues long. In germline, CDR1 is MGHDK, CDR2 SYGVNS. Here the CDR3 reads CASKAGWLAGGALLNEQFF. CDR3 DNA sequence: TGTGCCAGCAAGGCGGGGTGGCTAGCGGGGGGCGCACTCCTGAATGAGCAGTTCTTC.